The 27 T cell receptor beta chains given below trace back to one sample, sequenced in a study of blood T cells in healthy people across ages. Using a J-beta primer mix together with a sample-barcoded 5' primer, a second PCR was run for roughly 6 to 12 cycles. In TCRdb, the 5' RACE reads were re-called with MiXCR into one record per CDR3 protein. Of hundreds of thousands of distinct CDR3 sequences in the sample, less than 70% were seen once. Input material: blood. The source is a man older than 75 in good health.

CDR3 protein: CASSRLAGGYVGELFF. The CDR3 region has the DNA TGTGCCAGCAGCCGACTAGCGGGAGGGTACGTCGGGGAGCTGTTTTTT. The chain recombines TRBV2 with TRBJ2-2; TRBD2 aligns across 14 bases. The trim removed 6 bases at V and 7 bases at J, leaving 7 bases unmatched. Germline V CDR1 and CDR2: SNHLY, FYNNEI. The CDR3 contains 16 residues.

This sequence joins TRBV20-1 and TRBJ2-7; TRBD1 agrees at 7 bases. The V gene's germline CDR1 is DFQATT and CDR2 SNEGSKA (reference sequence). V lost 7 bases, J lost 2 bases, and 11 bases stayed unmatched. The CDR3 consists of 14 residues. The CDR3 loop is CSGPRQGFPYEQYF. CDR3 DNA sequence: TGCAGTGGTCCGAGACAGGGATTTCCCTACGAGCAGTACTTC.

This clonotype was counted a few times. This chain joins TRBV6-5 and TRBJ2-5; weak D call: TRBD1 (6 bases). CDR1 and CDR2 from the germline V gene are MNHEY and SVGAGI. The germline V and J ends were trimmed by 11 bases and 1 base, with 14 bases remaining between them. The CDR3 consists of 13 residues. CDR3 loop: CAAGRGTQETQYF. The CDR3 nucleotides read TGTGCCGCAGGAAGGGGGACCCAAGAGACCCAGTACTTC.

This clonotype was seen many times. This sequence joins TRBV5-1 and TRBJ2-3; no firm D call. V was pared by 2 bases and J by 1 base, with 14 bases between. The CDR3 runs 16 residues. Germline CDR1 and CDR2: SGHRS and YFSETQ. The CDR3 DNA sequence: TGCGCCAGCAGCTTTCTCCCGGAGAGCGGCACAGATACGCAGTATTTT. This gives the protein CASSFLPESGTDTQYF.

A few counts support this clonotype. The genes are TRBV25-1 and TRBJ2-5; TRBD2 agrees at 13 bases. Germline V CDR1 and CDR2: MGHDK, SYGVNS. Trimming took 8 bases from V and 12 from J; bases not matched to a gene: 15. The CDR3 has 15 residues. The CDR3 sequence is CASRGRLAGGPGEYF. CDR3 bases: TGTGCCAGCCGTGGGAGACTAGCGGGAGGTCCCGGGGAGTACTTC.

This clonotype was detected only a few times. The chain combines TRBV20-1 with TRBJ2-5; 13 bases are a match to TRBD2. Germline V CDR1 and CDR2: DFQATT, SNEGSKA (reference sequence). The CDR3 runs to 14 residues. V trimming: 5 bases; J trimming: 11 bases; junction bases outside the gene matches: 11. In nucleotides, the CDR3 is TGCAGTGCTGGGACTAGCGGGACTCCTCCCAAGCAGTACTTC. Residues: CSAGTSGTPPKQYF.

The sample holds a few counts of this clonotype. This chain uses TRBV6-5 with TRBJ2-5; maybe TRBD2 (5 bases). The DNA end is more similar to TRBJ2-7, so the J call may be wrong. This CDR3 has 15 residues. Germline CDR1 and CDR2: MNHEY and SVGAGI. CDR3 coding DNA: TGTGCCAGCAGTTACTCGACGGGGATCGATTACGAGCAGTACTTC. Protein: CASSYSTGIDYEQYF.

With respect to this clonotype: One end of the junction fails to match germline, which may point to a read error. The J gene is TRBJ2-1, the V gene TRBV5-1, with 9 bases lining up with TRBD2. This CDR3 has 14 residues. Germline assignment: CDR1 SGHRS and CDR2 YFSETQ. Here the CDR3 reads CASSLGLANNEQFF. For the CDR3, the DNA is TGTGCCAGCAGCTTGGGACTAGCCAACAATGAGCAGTTCTTC. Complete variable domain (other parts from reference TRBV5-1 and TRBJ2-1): KAGVTQTPRYLIKTRGQQVTLSCSPISGHRSVSWYQQTPGQGLQFLFEYFSETQRNKGNFPGRFSGRQFSNSRSEMNVSTLELGDSALYLCASSLGLANNEQFFGPGTRLTVL.

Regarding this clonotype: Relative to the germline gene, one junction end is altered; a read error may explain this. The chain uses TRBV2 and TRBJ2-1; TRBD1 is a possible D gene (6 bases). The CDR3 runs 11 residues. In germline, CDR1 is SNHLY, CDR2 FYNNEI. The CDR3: CASSEGTEQFF. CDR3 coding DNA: TGTGCCAGCAGCGAAGGGACAGAGCAGTTCTTC.

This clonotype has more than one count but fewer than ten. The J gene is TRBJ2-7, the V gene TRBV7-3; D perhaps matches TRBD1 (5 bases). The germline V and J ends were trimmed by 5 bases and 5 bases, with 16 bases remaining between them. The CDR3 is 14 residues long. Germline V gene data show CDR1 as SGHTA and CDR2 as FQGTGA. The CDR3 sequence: CASSPGQPTDEQYF. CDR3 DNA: TGTGCCAGCAGCCCCGGACAACCCACCGACGAGCAGTACTTC.

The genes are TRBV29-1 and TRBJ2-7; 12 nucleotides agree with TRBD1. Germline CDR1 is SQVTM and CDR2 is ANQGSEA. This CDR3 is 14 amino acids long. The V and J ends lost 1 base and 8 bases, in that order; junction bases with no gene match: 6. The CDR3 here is CSVEGGTGGAKQYF. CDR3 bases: TGCAGCGTTGAAGGTGGGACAGGGGGCGCGAAGCAGTACTTC.

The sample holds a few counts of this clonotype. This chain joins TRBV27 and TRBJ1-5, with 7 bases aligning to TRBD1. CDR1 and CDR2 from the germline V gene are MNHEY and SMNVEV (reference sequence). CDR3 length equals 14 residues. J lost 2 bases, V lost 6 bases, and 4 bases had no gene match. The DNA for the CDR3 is TGTGCCAGCAGACCCACAGGGGGCAATCAGCCCCAGCATTTT. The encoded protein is CASRPTGGNQPQHF.

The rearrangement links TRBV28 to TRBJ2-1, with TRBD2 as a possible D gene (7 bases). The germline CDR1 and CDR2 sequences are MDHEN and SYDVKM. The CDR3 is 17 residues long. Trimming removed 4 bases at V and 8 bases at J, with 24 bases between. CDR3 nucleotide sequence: TGTGCCAGCAGTTCGCGTCTAGGGGGGGCTCTTTTGCATGAGCAGTTCTTC. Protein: CASSSRLGGALLHEQFF.

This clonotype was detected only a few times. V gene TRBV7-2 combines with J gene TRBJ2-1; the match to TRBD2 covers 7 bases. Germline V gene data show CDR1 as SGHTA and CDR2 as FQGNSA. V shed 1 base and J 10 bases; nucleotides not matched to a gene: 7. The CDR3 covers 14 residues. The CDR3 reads CASSLVGTKNEQFF. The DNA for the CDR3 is TGTGCCAGCAGCTTAGTTGGGACTAAAAACGAGCAGTTCTTC.

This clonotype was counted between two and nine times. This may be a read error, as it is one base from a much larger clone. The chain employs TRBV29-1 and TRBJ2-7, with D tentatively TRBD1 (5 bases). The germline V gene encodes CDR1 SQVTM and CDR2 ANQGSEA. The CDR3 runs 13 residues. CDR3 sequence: CSGEGRVDRRQYF. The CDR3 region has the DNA TGCAGCGGTGAAGGCAGGGTAGATCGTCGGCAGTACTTC.

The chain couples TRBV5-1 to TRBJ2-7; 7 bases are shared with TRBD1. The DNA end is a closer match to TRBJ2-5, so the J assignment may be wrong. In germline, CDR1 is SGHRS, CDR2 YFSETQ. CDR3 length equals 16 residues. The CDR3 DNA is TGCGCCAGCAGCGTGGACGGGCAGGGGGTAGGAGAGACCCAGTACTTC. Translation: CASSVDGQGVGETQYF.

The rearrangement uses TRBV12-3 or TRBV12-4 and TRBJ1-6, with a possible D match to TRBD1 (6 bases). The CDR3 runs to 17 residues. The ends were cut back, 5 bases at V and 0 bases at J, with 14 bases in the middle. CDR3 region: CASSPQGLGSYNSPLHF. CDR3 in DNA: TGTGCCAGCAGTCCACAGGGACTTGGCTCCTATAATTCACCCCTCCACTTT.

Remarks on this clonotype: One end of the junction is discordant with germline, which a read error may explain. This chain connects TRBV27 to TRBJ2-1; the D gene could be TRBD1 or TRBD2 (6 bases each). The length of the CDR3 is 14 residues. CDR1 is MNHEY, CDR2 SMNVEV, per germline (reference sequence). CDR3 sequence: CASSVSRGRYGQFF. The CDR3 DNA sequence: TGTGCCAGCAGTGTATCGAGGGGGAGGTATGGGCAGTTCTTC.

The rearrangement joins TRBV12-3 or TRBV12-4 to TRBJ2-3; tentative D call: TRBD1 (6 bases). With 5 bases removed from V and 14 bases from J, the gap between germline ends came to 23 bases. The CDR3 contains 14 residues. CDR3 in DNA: TGTGCCAGCAGTGCTCTCAGCCAGGACAGAGACGCGTATTTT. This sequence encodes CASSALSQDRDAYF.

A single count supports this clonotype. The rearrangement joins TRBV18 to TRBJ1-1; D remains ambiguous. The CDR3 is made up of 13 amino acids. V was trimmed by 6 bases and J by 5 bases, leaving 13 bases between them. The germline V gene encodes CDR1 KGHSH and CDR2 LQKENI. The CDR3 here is CASSMGSVTEAFF. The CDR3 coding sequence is TGTGCCAGCTCTATGGGAAGTGTTACTGAAGCTTTCTTT.

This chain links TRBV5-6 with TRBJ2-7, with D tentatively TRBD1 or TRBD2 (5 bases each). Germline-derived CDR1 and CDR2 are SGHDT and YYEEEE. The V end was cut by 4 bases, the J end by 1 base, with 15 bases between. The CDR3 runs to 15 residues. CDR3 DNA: TGTGCCAGCAGCCCCTTGGGGACCGGATCCTACGAGCAGTACTTC. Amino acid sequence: CASSPLGTGSYEQYF.

Here the CDR3 reads CASSSPRRNTEAFF. The CDR3 region has the DNA TGTGCCAGCAGTTCCCCTCGGCGGAACACTGAAGCTTTCTTT. The V and J genes are TRBV6-5 and TRBJ1-1; D gene uncertain. The CDR3 extends over 14 amino acids. Per germline, CDR1 MNHEY and CDR2 SVGAGI. The V and J ends lost 4 bases and 1 base respectively, with 10 bases between them.

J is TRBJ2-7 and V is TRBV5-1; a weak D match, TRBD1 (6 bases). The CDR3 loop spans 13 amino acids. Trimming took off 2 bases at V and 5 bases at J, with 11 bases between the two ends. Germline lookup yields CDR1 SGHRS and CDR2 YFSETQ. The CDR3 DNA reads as TGCGCCAGCAGCTTAACAGGGTTCGACGAGCAGTACTTC. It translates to CASSLTGFDEQYF.

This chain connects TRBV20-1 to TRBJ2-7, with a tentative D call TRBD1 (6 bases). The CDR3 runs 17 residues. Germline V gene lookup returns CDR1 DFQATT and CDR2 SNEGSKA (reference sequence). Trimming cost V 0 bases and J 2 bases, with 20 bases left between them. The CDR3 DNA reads TGCAGTGCTAGAGACTTGGACAGTCCCTACCAAGCCTACGAGCAGTACTTC. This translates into CSARDLDSPYQAYEQYF.

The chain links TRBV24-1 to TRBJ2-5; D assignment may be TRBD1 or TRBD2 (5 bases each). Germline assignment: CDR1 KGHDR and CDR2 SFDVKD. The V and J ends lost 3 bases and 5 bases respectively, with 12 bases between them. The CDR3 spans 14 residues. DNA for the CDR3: TGTGCCACCAGTGATCCCAGGGAGCTCGAGACCCAGTACTTC. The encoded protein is CATSDPRELETQYF.

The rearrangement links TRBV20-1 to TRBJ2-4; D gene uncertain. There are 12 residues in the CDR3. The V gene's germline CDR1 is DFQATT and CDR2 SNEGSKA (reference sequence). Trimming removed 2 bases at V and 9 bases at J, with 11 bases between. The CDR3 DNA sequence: TGCAGTGCTAGAACCCCTAACCGCATTCAGTACTTC. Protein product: CSARTPNRIQYF.

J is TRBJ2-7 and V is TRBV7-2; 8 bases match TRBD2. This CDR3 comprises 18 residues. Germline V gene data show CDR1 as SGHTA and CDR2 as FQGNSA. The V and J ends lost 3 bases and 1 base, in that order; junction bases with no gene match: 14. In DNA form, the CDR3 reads TGTGCCAGCAGCTTCACACTCCCGGGACTAGGCAGGTCCTACGAGCAGTACTTC. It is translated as CASSFTLPGLGRSYEQYF.